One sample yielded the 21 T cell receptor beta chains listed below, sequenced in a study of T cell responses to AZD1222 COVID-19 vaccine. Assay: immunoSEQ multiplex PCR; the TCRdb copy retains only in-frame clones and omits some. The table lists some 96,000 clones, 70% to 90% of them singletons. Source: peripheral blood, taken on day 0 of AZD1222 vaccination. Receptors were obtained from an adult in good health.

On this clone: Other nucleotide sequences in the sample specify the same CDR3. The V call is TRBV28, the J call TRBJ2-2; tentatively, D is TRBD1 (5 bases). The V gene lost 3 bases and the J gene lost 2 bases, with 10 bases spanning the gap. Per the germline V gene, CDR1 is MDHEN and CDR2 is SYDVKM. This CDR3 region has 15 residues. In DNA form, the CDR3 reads TGTGCCAGCAGTTTGCGGACAAGTAACACCGGGGAGCTGTTTTTT. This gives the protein CASSLRTSNTGELFF. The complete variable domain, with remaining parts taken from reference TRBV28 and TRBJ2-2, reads DVKVTQSSRYLVKRTGEKVFLECVQDMDHENMFWYRQDPGLGLRLIYFSYDVKMKEKGDIPEGYSVSREKKERFSLILESASTNQTSMYLCASSLRTSNTGELFFGEGSRLTVL.

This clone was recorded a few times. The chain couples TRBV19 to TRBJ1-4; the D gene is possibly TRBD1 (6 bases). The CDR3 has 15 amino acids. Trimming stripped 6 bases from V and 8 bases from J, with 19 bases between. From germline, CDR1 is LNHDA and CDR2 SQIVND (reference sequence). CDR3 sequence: CASSRSGEVGEKLFF. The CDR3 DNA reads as TGTGCCAGTAGCCGCTCAGGGGAGGTTGGAGAAAAACTGTTTTTT.

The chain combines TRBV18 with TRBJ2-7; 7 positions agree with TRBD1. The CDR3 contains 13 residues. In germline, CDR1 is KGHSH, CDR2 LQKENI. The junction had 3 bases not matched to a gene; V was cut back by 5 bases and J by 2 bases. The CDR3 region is CASSDGTAYEQYF. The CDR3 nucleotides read TGTGCCAGCTCAGACGGGACAGCCTACGAGCAGTACTTC.

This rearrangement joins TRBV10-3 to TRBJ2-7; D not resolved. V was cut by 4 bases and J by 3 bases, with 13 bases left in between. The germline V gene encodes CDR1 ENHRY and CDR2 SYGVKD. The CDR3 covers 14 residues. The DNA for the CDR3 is TGTGCCATCAGTGTAACTCAGAAACACTACGAGCAGTACTTC. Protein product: CAISVTQKHYEQYF.

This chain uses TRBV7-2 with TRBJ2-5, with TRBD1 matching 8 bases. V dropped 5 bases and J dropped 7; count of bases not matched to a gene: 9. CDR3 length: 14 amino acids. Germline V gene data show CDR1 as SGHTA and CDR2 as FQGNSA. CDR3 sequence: CASSEDRVVGTQYF. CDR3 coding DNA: TGTGCCAGCAGCGAGGACAGGGTTGTTGGGACCCAGTACTTC.

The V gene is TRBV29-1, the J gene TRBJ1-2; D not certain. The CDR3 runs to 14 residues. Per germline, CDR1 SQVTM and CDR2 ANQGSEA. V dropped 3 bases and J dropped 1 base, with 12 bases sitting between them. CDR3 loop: CSVDLSTSNYGYTF. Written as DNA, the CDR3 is TGCAGCGTTGACCTCAGCACGAGTAACTATGGCTACACCTTC.

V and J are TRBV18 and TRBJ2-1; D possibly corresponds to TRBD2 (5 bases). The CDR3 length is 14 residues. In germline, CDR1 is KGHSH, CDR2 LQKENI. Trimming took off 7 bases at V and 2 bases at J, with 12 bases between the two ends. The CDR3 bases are TGTGCCAGCTTGAGGTCTAGCCCCTACAATGAGCAGTTCTTC. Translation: CASLRSSPYNEQFF.

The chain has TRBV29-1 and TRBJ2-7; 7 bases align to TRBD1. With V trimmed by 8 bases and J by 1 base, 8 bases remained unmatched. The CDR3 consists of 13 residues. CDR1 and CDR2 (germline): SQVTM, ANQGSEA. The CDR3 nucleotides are TGCAGCTTTACAGACAGGGAATCCTACGAGCAGTACTTC. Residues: CSFTDRESYEQYF.

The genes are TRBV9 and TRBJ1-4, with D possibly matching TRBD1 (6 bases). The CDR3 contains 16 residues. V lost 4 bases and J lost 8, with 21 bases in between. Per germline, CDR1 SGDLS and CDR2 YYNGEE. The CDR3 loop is CASSRGPGEAVEKLFF. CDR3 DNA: TGTGCCAGCAGCAGAGGCCCAGGGGAGGCCGTCGAAAAACTGTTTTTT.

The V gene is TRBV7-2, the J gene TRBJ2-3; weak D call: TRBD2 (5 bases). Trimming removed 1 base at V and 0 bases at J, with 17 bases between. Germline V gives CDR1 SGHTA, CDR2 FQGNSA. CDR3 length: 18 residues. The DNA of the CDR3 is TGTGCCAGCAGCTTAGTAAGGAGTAGCGCATCTAGCACAGATACGCAGTATTTT. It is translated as CASSLVRSSASSTDTQYF.

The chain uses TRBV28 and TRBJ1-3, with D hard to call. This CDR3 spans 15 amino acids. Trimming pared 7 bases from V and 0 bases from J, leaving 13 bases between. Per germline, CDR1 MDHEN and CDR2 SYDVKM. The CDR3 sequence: CASTTVQFSGNTIYF. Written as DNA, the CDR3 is TGTGCCAGCACTACCGTACAGTTCTCTGGAAACACCATATATTTT.

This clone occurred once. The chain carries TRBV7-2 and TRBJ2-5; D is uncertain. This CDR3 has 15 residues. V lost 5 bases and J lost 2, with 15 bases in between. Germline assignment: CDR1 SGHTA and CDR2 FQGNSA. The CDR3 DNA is TGTGCCAGCAGCCTGATCCGCGGCCCACAAGAGACCCAGTACTTC. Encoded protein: CASSLIRGPQETQYF.

The CDR3 region has the DNA TGTGCCAGCAGCCAATACTTGCAGGGGGCAAGTTCCTACGAGCAGTACTTC. Protein sequence: CASSQYLQGASSYEQYF. The genes are TRBV4-2 and TRBJ2-7; 8 bases are shared with TRBD1. CDR3 size: 17 residues. V shed 2 bases and J 1 base; nucleotides not matched to a gene: 10. Germline CDR1 and CDR2: LGHNA and YNFKEQ.

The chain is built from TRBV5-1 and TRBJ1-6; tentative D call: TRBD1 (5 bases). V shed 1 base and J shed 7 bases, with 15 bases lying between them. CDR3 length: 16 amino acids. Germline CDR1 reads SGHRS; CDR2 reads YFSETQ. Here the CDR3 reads CASSLSSAGTNSPLHF. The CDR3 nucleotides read TGCGCCAGCAGCTTGTCCTCGGCAGGGACGAATTCACCCCTCCACTTT.

DNA of the CDR3: TGCAGCAGTTTACCTTCGGCCTTCACAGATACGCAGTATTTT. Its translation is CSSLPSAFTDTQYF. This sequence joins TRBV29-1 and TRBJ2-3, with no clear D. The CDR3 consists of 14 residues. Trimming shortened V by 8 bases and J by 2 bases, and 17 bases separated the two germline ends. CDR1 and CDR2 (germline): SQVTM, ANQGSEA.

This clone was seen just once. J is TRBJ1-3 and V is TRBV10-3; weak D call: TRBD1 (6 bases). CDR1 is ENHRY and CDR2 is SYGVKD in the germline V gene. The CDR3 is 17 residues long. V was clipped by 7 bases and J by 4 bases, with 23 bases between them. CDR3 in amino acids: CAIKGDKERSSGNTIYF. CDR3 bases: TGTGCCATCAAAGGGGACAAGGAACGTTCCTCCGGAAACACCATATATTTT.

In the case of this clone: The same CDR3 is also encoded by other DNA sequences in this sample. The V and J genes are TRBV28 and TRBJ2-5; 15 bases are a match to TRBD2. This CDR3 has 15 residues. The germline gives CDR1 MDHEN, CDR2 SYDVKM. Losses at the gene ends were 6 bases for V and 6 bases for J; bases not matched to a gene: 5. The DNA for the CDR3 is TGTGCCAGCAGCCCGGGGACTAGCGGGAGGAAGACCCAGTACTTC. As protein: CASSPGTSGRKTQYF.

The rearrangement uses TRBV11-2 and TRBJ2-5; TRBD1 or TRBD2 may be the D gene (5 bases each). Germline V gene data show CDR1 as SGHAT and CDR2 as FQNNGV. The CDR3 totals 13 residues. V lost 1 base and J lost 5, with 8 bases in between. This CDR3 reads CASSLGGRETQYF. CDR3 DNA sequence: TGTGCCAGCAGCTTAGGGGGACGCGAGACCCAGTACTTC.

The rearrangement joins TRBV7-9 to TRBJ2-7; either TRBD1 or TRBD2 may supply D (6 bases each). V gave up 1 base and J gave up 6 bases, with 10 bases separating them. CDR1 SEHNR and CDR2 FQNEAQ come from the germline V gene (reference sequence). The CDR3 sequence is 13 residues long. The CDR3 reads CASSLGGGGEQYF. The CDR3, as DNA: TGTGCCAGCAGCTTAGGAGGGGGAGGCGAGCAGTACTTC.

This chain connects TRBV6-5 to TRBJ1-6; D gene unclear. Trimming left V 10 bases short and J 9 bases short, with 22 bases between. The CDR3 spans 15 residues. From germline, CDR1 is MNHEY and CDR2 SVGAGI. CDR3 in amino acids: CATSEAPTGSSPLHF. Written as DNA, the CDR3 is TGTGCCACTTCGGAGGCCCCGACCGGGAGTTCACCCCTCCACTTT.

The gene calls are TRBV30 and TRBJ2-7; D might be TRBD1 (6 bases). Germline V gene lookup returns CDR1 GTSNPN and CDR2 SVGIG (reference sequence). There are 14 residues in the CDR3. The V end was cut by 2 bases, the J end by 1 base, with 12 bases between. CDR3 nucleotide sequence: TGTGCCTGGAGTCCTTCGACAGGATCCTACGAGCAGTACTTC. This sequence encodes CAWSPSTGSYEQYF. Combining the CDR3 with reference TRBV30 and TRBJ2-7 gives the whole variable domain SQTIHQWPATLVQPVGSPLSLECTVEGTSNPNLYWYRQAAGRGLQLLFYSVGIGQISSEVPQNLSASRPQDRQFILSSKKLLLSDSGFYLCAWSPSTGSYEQYFGPGTRLTVT.